This TCR beta chain was profiled in a study of CD8+CD57+ T cells in acquired aplastic anemia. This clonotype occurred many times. Its antigen is still unknown. In patients chosen for sequencing, flow cytometry had shown CD8+CD57+ cell expansion. Every patient had severe acquired aplastic anemia. The CDR3 spans 14 residues. From germline, CDR1 is SGHRS and CDR2 YFSETQ. V lost 4 bases, J lost 8 bases, and 7 bases stayed unmatched. According to the study, genomic DNA was the template for TCR beta VDJ and CDR3 profiling. TCRdb used MiXCR to reprocess the reads, holding one entry per CDR3 protein. The table has under 150,000 distinct CDR3 sequences, less than 50% seen once. Study results and caveats: There were some 27 CD8+ CDR3 sequences that occurred in both patients and controls.

This rearrangement joins TRBV5-1 to TRBJ2-4; the match to TRBD2 covers 9 bases. Sequenced: sorted CD4+, CD8+, or CD8+CD57+ T cells (not recorded which) from PBMCs. This sequence originates from a human donor with aplastic anemia. In DNA, the CDR3 is TGCGCCAGCAGCCTTGGAAGACTAGCGGACATTCAGTACTTC. Encoded protein: CASSLGRLADIQYF.